This T cell receptor (beta chain) was identified in a study of blood T cell repertoires in COVID-19. Germline V lookup: CDR1 LNHNV, CDR2 YYDKDF (reference sequence). The CDR3 loop spans 13 amino acids. Trimming took off 3 bases at V and 4 bases at J, with 10 bases between the two ends. Profiling relied on immunoSEQ multiplex PCR, and the TCRdb table lists in-frame clones only, not all of them. This sample has about 70,000 clones, with roughly 76% found just once. The sample was peripheral blood. This clonotype originated in a woman in her 70s with acute or convalescent COVID-19. V usage is TRBV15 and J usage is TRBJ2-7, with unresolved D. Here the CDR3 reads CATSSPPGYEQYF. The CDR3 DNA reads as TGTGCCACCAGCAGCCCACCCGGTTACGAGCAGTACTTC.